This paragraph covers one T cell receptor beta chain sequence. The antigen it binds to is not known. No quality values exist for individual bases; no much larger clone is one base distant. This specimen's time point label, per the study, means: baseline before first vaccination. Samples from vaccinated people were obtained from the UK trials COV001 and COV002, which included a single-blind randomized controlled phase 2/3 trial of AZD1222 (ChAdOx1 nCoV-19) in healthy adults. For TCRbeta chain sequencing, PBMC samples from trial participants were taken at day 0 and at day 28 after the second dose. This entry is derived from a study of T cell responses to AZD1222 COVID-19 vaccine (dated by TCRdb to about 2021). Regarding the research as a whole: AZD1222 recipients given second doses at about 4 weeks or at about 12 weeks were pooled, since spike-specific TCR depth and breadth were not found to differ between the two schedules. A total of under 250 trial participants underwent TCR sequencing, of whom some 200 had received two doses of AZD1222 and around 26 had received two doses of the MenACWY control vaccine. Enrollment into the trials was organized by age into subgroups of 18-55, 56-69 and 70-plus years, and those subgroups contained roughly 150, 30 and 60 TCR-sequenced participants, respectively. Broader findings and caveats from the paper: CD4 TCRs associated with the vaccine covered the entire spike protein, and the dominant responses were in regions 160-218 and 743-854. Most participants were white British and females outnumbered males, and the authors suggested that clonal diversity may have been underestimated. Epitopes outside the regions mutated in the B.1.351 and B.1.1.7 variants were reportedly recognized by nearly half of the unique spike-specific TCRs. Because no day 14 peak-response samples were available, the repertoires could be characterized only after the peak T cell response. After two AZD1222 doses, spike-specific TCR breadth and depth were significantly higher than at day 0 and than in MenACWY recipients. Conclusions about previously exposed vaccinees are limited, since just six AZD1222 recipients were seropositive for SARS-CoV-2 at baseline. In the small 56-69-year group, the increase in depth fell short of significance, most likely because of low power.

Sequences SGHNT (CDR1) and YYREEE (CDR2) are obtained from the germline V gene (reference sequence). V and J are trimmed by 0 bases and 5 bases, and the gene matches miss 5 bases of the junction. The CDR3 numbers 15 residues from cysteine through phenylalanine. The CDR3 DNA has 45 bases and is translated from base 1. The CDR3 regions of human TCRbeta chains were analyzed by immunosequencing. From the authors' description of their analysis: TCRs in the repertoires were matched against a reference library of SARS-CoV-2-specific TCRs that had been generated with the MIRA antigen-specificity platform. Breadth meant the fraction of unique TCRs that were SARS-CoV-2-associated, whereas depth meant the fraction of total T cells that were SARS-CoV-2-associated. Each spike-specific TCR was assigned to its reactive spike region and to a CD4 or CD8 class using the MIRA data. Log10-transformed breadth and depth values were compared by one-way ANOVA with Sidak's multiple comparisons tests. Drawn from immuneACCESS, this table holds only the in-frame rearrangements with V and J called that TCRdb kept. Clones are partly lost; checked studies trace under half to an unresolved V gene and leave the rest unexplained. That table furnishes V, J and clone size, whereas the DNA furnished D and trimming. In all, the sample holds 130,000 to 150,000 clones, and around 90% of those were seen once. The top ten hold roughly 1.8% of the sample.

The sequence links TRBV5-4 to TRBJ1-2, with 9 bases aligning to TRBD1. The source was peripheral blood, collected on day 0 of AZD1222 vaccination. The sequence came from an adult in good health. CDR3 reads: CASSLGNRGRYGYTF. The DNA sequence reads TGTGCCAGCAGCTTGGGGAACAGGGGGCGGTATGGCTACACCTTC.